This paragraph reports one T cell receptor beta chain. CDR1 is SGHTA, CDR2 FQGTGA, per germline. The CDR3 runs to 15 residues. V lost 3 bases to trimming and J lost 0 bases, with 10 bases between them. This sample was taken from a study of blood T cell repertoires in COVID-19. Sequenced by immunoSEQ multiplex PCR; TCRdb stores in-frame clones only, minus some. In the table there are about 130,000 clones, 74% of which are singletons. The sequence was obtained from an elderly man with COVID-19, enrolled during active disease. The chain links TRBV7-3 to TRBJ2-3; a possible D gene is TRBD2 (6 bases). Sequences were obtained from peripheral blood. The CDR3 bases are TGTGCCAGCAGCTTTCCGGGGGAGAGCACAGATACGCAGTATTTT. Its protein is CASSFPGESTDTQYF.